The rows below give T cell receptor beta chains drawn from one sample of a study of T cell repertoires in cytomegalovirus infection. These receptors have no known antigen. From the reads, TCRdb called clonotypes with MiXCR, one entry per CDR3 protein. Here the sample spans about 500,000 distinct CDR3 sequences, 33% being singletons. The material was cultured PBMCs, obtained from culture after CMV antigen stimulation. The receptors derive from a human donor in good health (CMV status not recorded). Some clones in this sample may be carry-over from other donors' samples. Both conserved end residues are part of each CDR3. Fields, in order: J gene, D gene, V gene, clone size, CDR3 length, CDR3 DNA, CDR3 protein. A D gene is named only where the DNA matches it firmly. The listing skips clone size in some rows; elsewhere it reads once, few, many or a size class.

J: TRBJ2-7
D: .
V: TRBV7-9
size: few
length: 14
DNA: TGTGCCAGCAGTGAACGGGGTAACGCCTACGAGCAGTACTTC
CDR3: CASSERGNAYEQYF

J: TRBJ2-3
D: TRBD1
V: TRBV6-2/TRBV6-3
size: .
length: 14
DNA: TGTGCCAGCAAAACCGGGACAGGGTGGGATACGCAGTATTTT
CDR3: CASKTGTGWDTQYF

J: TRBJ1-1
D: .
V: TRBV19
size: .
length: 14
DNA: TGTGCCAGTAGACAGGCGGCGGGGGACACTGAAGCTTTCTTT
CDR3: CASRQAAGDTEAFF

J: TRBJ1-5
D: .
V: TRBV7-8
size: few
length: 15
DNA: TGTGCCAGCAGCTCAGGGACGGTCAGCAATCAGCCCCAGCATTTT
CDR3: CASSSGTVSNQPQHF

J: TRBJ2-2
D: .
V: TRBV15
size: .
length: 16
DNA: TGTGCCACCAGCAGCGGTAGGGCGGGTTTCGCCGGGGAGCTGTTTTTT
CDR3: CATSSGRAGFAGELFF

J: TRBJ1-5
D: .
V: TRBV24-1
size: few
length: 14
DNA: TGTGCCACCACTATCCACGGGAGCAATCAGCCCCAGCATTTT
CDR3: CATTIHGSNQPQHF

J: TRBJ2-3
D: TRBD2
V: TRBV4-3
size: few
length: 14
DNA: TGCGCCAGCAGCTTGGGACTAGACCCCGCTACGCAGTATTTT
CDR3: CASSLGLDPATQYF

J: TRBJ2-2
D: TRBD1
V: TRBV7-8
size: few
length: 14
DNA: TGTGCCAGCAGCTTAGGGACAGGGCCCGGGGAGCTGTTTTTT
CDR3: CASSLGTGPGELFF

J: TRBJ2-4
D: TRBD1
V: TRBV19
size: .
length: 15
DNA: TGTGCCAGTAGCGAGGGACAGCGAGGCAAAAACATTCAGTACTTC
CDR3: CASSEGQRGKNIQYF

J: TRBJ1-4
D: .
V: TRBV4-2
size: .
length: 13
DNA: TGTGCCAGCAGCCAAGTTTCCCCAGACCCGCTGTTTTTT
CDR3: CASSQVSPDPLFF

J: TRBJ2-1
D: TRBD2
V: TRBV6-6
size: .
length: 16
DNA: TGTGCCAGCAGTCTCTACCCTAGCGGGAGAAGCGCTGAGCAGTTCTTC
CDR3: CASSLYPSGRSAEQFF

J: TRBJ1-5
D: .
V: TRBV4-1
size: .
length: 15
DNA: TGTGCCAGCAGCCAAGATTTGGGGGCCAATCAGCCCCAGCATTTT
CDR3: CASSQDLGANQPQHF

J: TRBJ2-2
D: .
V: TRBV19
size: few
length: 15
DNA: TGTGCCAGTAGTATTAGAGGATTAGACACCGGGGAGCTGTTTTTT
CDR3: CASSIRGLDTGELFF

J: TRBJ2-2
D: TRBD2
V: TRBV7-6
size: few
length: 16
DNA: TGTGCCAGCAGCCCGTATGCGGGAGGGAACACCGGGGAGCTGTTTTTT
CDR3: CASSPYAGGNTGELFF

J: TRBJ2-5
D: .
V: TRBV6-5
size: .
length: 15
DNA: TGTGCCAGCAGTTCTGGTGGGAGAGGGCTAGAGACCCAGTACTTC
CDR3: CASSSGGRGLETQYF

J: TRBJ2-5
D: .
V: TRBV27
size: few
length: 13
DNA: TGTGCCAGCAGTTTCTACGGGTCGGAGACCCAGTACTTC
CDR3: CASSFYGSETQYF

J: TRBJ1-5
D: .
V: TRBV27
size: few
length: 13
DNA: TGTGCCAGCAGCTGGGAGTGGAATCAGCCCCAGCATTTT
CDR3: CASSWEWNQPQHF

J: TRBJ2-3
D: TRBD1
V: TRBV6-1
size: .
length: 18
DNA: TGTGCCAGCAGTGAACCCGCATTCCGGACAGGAAGCACAGATACGCAGTATTTT
CDR3: CASSEPAFRTGSTDTQYF

J: TRBJ1-6
D: .
V: TRBV27
size: medium-sized
length: 17
DNA: TGTGCCAGCAGTTTATTATCCGAGGGGGGTTATAATTCACCCCTCCACTTT
CDR3: CASSLLSEGGYNSPLHF

J: TRBJ1-3
D: .
V: TRBV7-6
size: few
length: 14
DNA: TGTGCCAGCAGTGAAGGCCTCTCTGGAAACACCATATATTTT
CDR3: CASSEGLSGNTIYF

J: TRBJ2-7
D: TRBD1
V: TRBV12-3/TRBV12-4
size: .
length: 13
DNA: TGTGCCAGCAGTCGACGGACAGGGAACGAGCAGTACTTC
CDR3: CASSRRTGNEQYF

J: TRBJ2-1
D: TRBD2
V: TRBV6-6
size: .
length: 16
DNA: TGTGCCAGCAGCAAACCACTAGCGGGAGGGCGGGGTGAGCAGTTCTTC
CDR3: CASSKPLAGGRGEQFF

J: TRBJ1-1
D: TRBD1
V: TRBV28
size: .
length: 15
DNA: TGTGCCAGCAGTTTAATTGACAGGGCCCTCGGTGAAGCTTTCTTT
CDR3: CASSLIDRALGEAFF

J: TRBJ2-1
D: TRBD1
V: TRBV4-1
size: .
length: 17
DNA: TGCGCCAGCAGCCAAGCGGTGACAGGGGGCGCAGGCAATGAGCAGTTCTTC
CDR3: CASSQAVTGGAGNEQFF

J: TRBJ1-5
D: .
V: TRBV19
size: few
length: 15
DNA: TGTGCCAGTAGTATAGCCAGGGGTGGCAATCAGCCCCAGCATTTT
CDR3: CASSIARGGNQPQHF

J: TRBJ1-1
D: .
V: TRBV12-5
size: .
length: 11
DNA: TGTGCTAGTGGTTTGGGCCGATCAGCTTTCTTT
CDR3: CASGLGRSAFF

J: TRBJ2-7
D: .
V: TRBV10-3
size: few
length: 14
DNA: TGTGCCATCAGTGAGGATAGCGGAACCTACGAGCAGTACTTC
CDR3: CAISEDSGTYEQYF

J: TRBJ1-4
D: .
V: TRBV4-1
size: .
length: 15
DNA: TGCGCCAGCAGCCAAGATCCGAGCGGCTTCGGGGAACTGTTTTTT
CDR3: CASSQDPSGFGELFF

J: TRBJ1-5
D: TRBD1
V: TRBV6-2/TRBV6-3
size: .
length: 14
DNA: TGTGCCAGCAGTTGGACAGGGCAGGATCAGCCCCAGCATTTT
CDR3: CASSWTGQDQPQHF

J: TRBJ1-3
D: TRBD1
V: TRBV12-3/TRBV12-4
size: few
length: 17
DNA: TGTGCCAGCAGTCCCCAGACAGGGATTAGCTCTGGAAACACCATATATTTT
CDR3: CASSPQTGISSGNTIYF

J: TRBJ2-7
D: TRBD2
V: TRBV7-2
size: once
length: 17
DNA: TGTGCCAGCAGCTTAGCCCTACTAGCGGGAGAGTCCTACGAGCAGTACTTC
CDR3: CASSLALLAGESYEQYF

J: TRBJ2-7
D: TRBD2
V: TRBV28
size: .
length: 18
DNA: TGTGCCAGCAGTTTATCCGGCCTCGGGCGGGAGGGGAACTACGAGCAGTACTTC
CDR3: CASSLSGLGREGNYEQYF

J: TRBJ2-2
D: .
V: TRBV5-1
size: .
length: 17
DNA: TGCGCCAGCAGTTACACTCCGGACAGATCGAACACCGGGGAGCTGTTTTTT
CDR3: CASSYTPDRSNTGELFF

J: TRBJ2-3
D: .
V: TRBV7-2
size: .
length: 12
DNA: TGTGCCAGCAGCGCCCAAGGGGATACGCAGTATTTT
CDR3: CASSAQGDTQYF

J: TRBJ2-7
D: .
V: TRBV7-2
size: few
length: 16
DNA: TGTGCCAGCAGCCCCTCCCTCGCCGTAAACTCCTACGAGCAGTACTTC
CDR3: CASSPSLAVNSYEQYF

J: TRBJ1-5
D: .
V: TRBV19
size: few
length: 15
DNA: TGTGCCAGTAGGAAAGGGGGACCTAGCAATCAGCCCCAGCATTTT
CDR3: CASRKGGPSNQPQHF

J: TRBJ1-2
D: TRBD1
V: TRBV27
size: .
length: 15
DNA: TGTGCCAGCAGTATCCAAGGACAGGGGAGTGTGGGCTACACCTTC
CDR3: CASSIQGQGSVGYTF

J: TRBJ1-5
D: .
V: TRBV15
size: .
length: 13
DNA: TGTGCCACCAGCAGAGGCAAGAATCAGCCCCAGCATTTT
CDR3: CATSRGKNQPQHF

J: TRBJ2-5
D: .
V: TRBV28
size: .
length: 14
DNA: TGTGCCAGCAGTTTAGCGGGGTCGAGAGAGAACCAGTACTTC
CDR3: CASSLAGSRENQYF

J: TRBJ2-1
D: TRBD2
V: TRBV7-2
size: .
length: 14
DNA: TGTGCCAGCAGCATGCGGGAGGGCTATGGTGAGCAGTTCTTC
CDR3: CASSMREGYGEQFF

J: TRBJ2-3
D: TRBD2
V: TRBV7-2
size: few
length: 18
DNA: TGTGCCAGCAGCCACTTCTTTGGGACTAGCGGGAGTTCCGATACGCAGTATTTT
CDR3: CASSHFFGTSGSSDTQYF

J: TRBJ2-3
D: TRBD1
V: TRBV5-3
size: .
length: 19
DNA: TGTGCCAGCAGCCCCGAGGGACAGGGATTTACCACTAGCACAGATACGCAGTATTTT
CDR3: CASSPEGQGFTTSTDTQYF

J: TRBJ2-5
D: TRBD2
V: TRBV20-1
size: .
length: 15
DNA: TGCAGTGCTAGAGTTGCGGGAGGGCCCCAAGAGACCCAGTACTTC
CDR3: CSARVAGGPQETQYF

J: TRBJ2-7
D: TRBD2
V: TRBV27
size: .
length: 17
DNA: TGTGCCAGCAGTAGGGGACTAGCGGGAGGTCAGGGGGACGAGCAGTACTTC
CDR3: CASSRGLAGGQGDEQYF

J: TRBJ2-2
D: .
V: TRBV7-6
size: .
length: 10
DNA: TGTGCCAGCAGGCATCAAGAGCTGTTTTTT
CDR3: CASRHQELFF